Each of the 23 T cell receptor beta chains below was sequenced from the same sample in a study of cytomegalovirus exposure and HLA in healthy donors. The primer mix had 60 Vbeta and 13 Jbeta primers. Generated by immunoSEQ multiplex PCR, the TCRdb table keeps only in-frame clones and is missing some. The sample contains about 37,000 clones, approximately 86% of which appear only once. The source material was PBMCs. The receptors were sampled from a woman under 30 in good health and CMV-seropositive.

This clone was detected a few times. The gene calls are TRBV9 and TRBJ1-4, with 7 bases matching TRBD1. Germline assignment: CDR1 SGDLS and CDR2 YYNGEE. The CDR3 sequence is 14 residues long. J was trimmed by 8 bases and V by 3 bases; bases with no gene match: 7. CDR3 DNA: TGTGCCAGCAGCGCCCCGGGACAGAACGAAAAACTGTTTTTT. Its translation is CASSAPGQNEKLFF. The variable domain in full, completed from reference TRBV9 and TRBJ1-4, reads DSGVTQTPKHLITATGQRVTLRCSPRSGDLSVYWYQQSLDQGLQFLIQYYNGEERAKGNILERFSAQQFPDLHSELNLSSLELGDSALYFCASSAPGQNEKLFFGSGTQLSVL.

Written as DNA, the CDR3 is TGCGCCAGCAGCCCCCAAGGGGGAGTAACAGATACGCAGTATTTT. Translated, it gives CASSPQGGVTDTQYF. J is TRBJ2-3 and V is TRBV5-1; maybe TRBD1 (6 bases). Per germline, CDR1 SGHRS and CDR2 YFSETQ. The CDR3 has 15 residues. V dropped 4 bases and J dropped 3 bases, with 15 bases sitting between them.

The chain has TRBV11-2 and TRBJ1-1, with TRBD1 as a possible D gene (6 bases). The CDR3 contains 15 residues. The germline V gene encodes CDR1 SGHAT and CDR2 FQNNGV. Trimming cost V 5 bases and J 4 bases, with 17 bases left between them. The CDR3 bases are TGTGCCAGCAGCCCGGCAGAGGGGGTGGGCACTGAAGCTTTCTTT. Its translation: CASSPAEGVGTEAFF.

The chain has TRBV7-3 and TRBJ2-1, with 7 bases lining up with TRBD2. The length of the CDR3 is 13 residues. CDR1 and CDR2 (germline): SGHTA, FQGTGA. Germline trimming cut 0 bases from V and 15 bases from J; bases unmatched to any gene: 8. CDR3 loop: CASSLTASGAPFF. The CDR3 DNA sequence: TGTGCCAGCAGCTTAACGGCTAGCGGCGCACCGTTCTTC.

V and J are TRBV27 and TRBJ2-7, with D possibly being TRBD2 (6 bases). Germline V gives CDR1 MNHEY, CDR2 SMNVEV (reference sequence). The CDR3 spans 17 residues. V was clipped by 6 bases and J by 1 base, with 22 bases between them. This chain's CDR3 is CASSLVWRRERSYEQYF. Here the CDR3 DNA reads TGTGCCAGCAGCCTGGTGTGGAGGAGGGAAAGGTCCTACGAGCAGTACTTC.

The rearrangement uses TRBV6-6 and TRBJ2-7; TRBD1 matches 9 bases. The length of the CDR3 is 16 residues. V dropped 3 bases and J dropped 2; count of bases not matched to a gene: 8. CDR1 MNHNY and CDR2 SVGAGI come from the germline V gene (reference sequence). The CDR3 loop is CASSYRGQGSTYEQYF. The CDR3 coding sequence is TGTGCCAGCAGTTATCGGGGACAGGGATCTACCTACGAGCAGTACTTC.

The V and J genes are TRBV2 and TRBJ2-1; 14 nucleotides match TRBD2. V trimming: 5 bases; J trimming: 13 bases; junction bases outside the gene matches: 10. Germline V gene lookup returns CDR1 SNHLY and CDR2 FYNNEI. The CDR3 totals 15 residues. The CDR3 DNA follows: TGTGCCAGCAGTCCCGGGACTAGCGGGGGCCGAATCCAGTTCTTC. Its protein is CASSPGTSGGRIQFF.

The V gene is TRBV7-9, the J gene TRBJ2-2; D is unclear. The CDR3 is 16 amino acids. V dropped 6 bases and J dropped 1 base, with 15 bases sitting between them. Germline CDR1 and CDR2: SEHNR and FQNEAQ (reference sequence). CDR3 nucleotide sequence: TGTGCCAGCAGACCCTTGGGTGGAGAGAACACCGGGGAGCTGTTTTTT. It codes for CASRPLGGENTGELFF.

This clone was counted only a few times. The CDR3 DNA reads as TGTGCCAGCAGTTTATATACCGGGGAGCAGTACTTC. As protein: CASSLYTGEQYF. The V and J genes are TRBV27 and TRBJ2-7; D is undetermined. There are 12 residues in the CDR3. Per the germline V gene, CDR1 is MNHEY and CDR2 is SMNVEV (reference sequence). Trimming removed 1 base at V and 7 bases at J, with 8 bases between.

This rearrangement joins TRBV28 to TRBJ2-7; D possibly corresponds to TRBD1 (6 bases). Germline V gene data show CDR1 as MDHEN and CDR2 as SYDVKM. The CDR3 spans 12 residues. The germline V and J ends were trimmed by 4 bases and 4 bases, with 8 bases remaining between them. This CDR3 is CASSSGDYEQYF. The CDR3 DNA follows: TGTGCCAGCAGTTCAGGGGATTACGAGCAGTACTTC.

This sequence joins TRBV27 and TRBJ2-7, with 8 nucleotides matching TRBD2. CDR1 and CDR2 from the germline V gene are MNHEY and SMNVEV (reference sequence). Trimming at V came to 8 bases and at J to 9 bases, leaving 6 bases not matched to a gene. The CDR3 is 11 residues long. This CDR3 reads CASPREGWQYF. For the CDR3, the DNA is TGTGCCAGCCCTCGGGAGGGTTGGCAGTACTTC.

J is TRBJ1-2 and V is TRBV12-5, with 7 bases identical to TRBD1. Trimming removed 2 bases from V and 4 bases from J; junction bases left unmatched: 7. This CDR3 spans 15 amino acids. CDR1 LGHNT and CDR2 FRNRAP come from the germline V gene. CDR3 in amino acids: CASGLSGTAPYGYTF. The CDR3 DNA reads TGTGCTAGTGGTTTGTCCGGGACAGCACCCTATGGCTACACCTTC.

The CDR3 nucleotides are TGTGCCAGCAGTGACTCGGGCGGGGGCCAAGAGACCCAGTACTTC. Its translation: CASSDSGGGQETQYF. The chain couples TRBV6-4 to TRBJ2-5; 7 positions match TRBD2. Germline V gene sequence: CDR1 MRHNA, CDR2 SNTAGT. Trimming removed 0 bases from V and 1 base from J; junction bases left unmatched: 2. The CDR3 totals 15 residues.

This sequence joins TRBV4-3 and TRBJ2-1; TRBD2 might be the D (6 bases). Germline V gives CDR1 LGHNA, CDR2 YSLEER. The CDR3 covers 15 residues. Trimming took 1 base from V and 12 from J, leaving 19 bases between them. The CDR3: CASSQGRLGGFGQFF. DNA for the CDR3: TGCGCCAGCAGCCAAGGGCGACTCGGGGGTTTCGGGCAGTTCTTC.

The J gene is TRBJ2-3, the V gene TRBV15; 10 nucleotides match TRBD2. Trimming removed 4 bases from V and 0 bases from J; junction bases left unmatched: 16. Germline lookup yields CDR1 LNHNV and CDR2 YYDKDF (reference sequence). The CDR3 sequence is 20 residues long. CDR3 nucleotides: TGTGCCACCAGCACCCCAGGGGGTAGCGGGGGGATCACTAGCACAGATACGCAGTATTTT. This translates into CATSTPGGSGGITSTDTQYF.

CDR3 DNA: TGTGCCTGGACTGAGGGCGCGAACACTGAAGCTTTCTTT. It codes for CAWTEGANTEAFF. The V gene is TRBV30, the J gene TRBJ1-1, with D unresolved. The germline CDR1 and CDR2 sequences are GTSNPN and SVGIG (reference sequence). Trimming stripped 4 bases from V and 1 base from J, with 10 bases between. CDR3 length equals 13 residues.

The chain links TRBV5-4 to TRBJ2-1, with TRBD1 matching over 8 bases. CDR1 is SGHNT, CDR2 YYREEE, per germline (reference sequence). The CDR3 is made up of 15 amino acids. Unmatched junction bases numbered 7, after V lost 0 bases and J lost 8 bases. The CDR3 protein is CASSLGTGPTDEQFF. CDR3 DNA sequence: TGTGCCAGCAGCTTGGGGACAGGGCCGACGGATGAGCAGTTCTTC.

The chain uses TRBV7-6 and TRBJ2-1; D might be TRBD1 (6 bases). This CDR3 is built from 13 residues. Trimming shortened V by 5 bases and J by 8 bases, and 13 bases separated the two germline ends. Germline V gene data show CDR1 as SGHVS and CDR2 as FNYEAQ. The CDR3 here is CASSHTGLDEQFF. The CDR3 DNA is TGTGCCAGCAGCCATACAGGGTTAGATGAGCAGTTCTTC. The complete variable domain, with remaining parts taken from reference TRBV7-6 and TRBJ2-1, reads GAGVSQSPRYKVTKRGQDVALRCDPISGHVSLYWYRQALGQGPEFLTYFNYEAQQDKSGLPNDRFSAERPEGSISTLTIQRTEQRDSAMYRCASSHTGLDEQFFGPGTRLTVL.

The V and J genes are TRBV19 and TRBJ2-1; TRBD1 is a possible D gene (5 bases). The CDR3 extends over 12 amino acids. V lost 9 bases, J lost 7 bases, and 13 bases lay in between. Germline V gene data show CDR1 as LNHDA and CDR2 as SQIVND (reference sequence). The CDR3 here is CARDVPGNEQFF. CDR3 nucleotides: TGTGCCAGGGATGTTCCAGGGAATGAGCAGTTCTTC.

The chain combines TRBV19 with TRBJ2-7; D is undetermined. Trimming took 7 bases from V and 2 from J, leaving 15 bases between them. The CDR3 extends over 14 amino acids. Germline CDR1 is LNHDA and CDR2 is SQIVND (reference sequence). The CDR3 sequence: CASTSHSSPYEQYF. In DNA form, the CDR3 reads TGTGCCAGTACGTCCCACAGTTCCCCCTACGAGCAGTACTTC.

This chain connects TRBV5-4 to TRBJ2-3; 8 bases agree with TRBD1. The germline V gene has CDR1 SGHNT and CDR2 YYREEE (reference sequence). This CDR3 spans 16 amino acids. J gave up 6 bases and V 0 bases, and 9 bases lay outside the gene matches. The CDR3 sequence: CASSLVGTGLSDTQYF. Written as DNA, the CDR3 is TGTGCCAGCAGCTTGGTTGGGACAGGATTATCGGATACGCAGTATTTT. Supplemented by reference TRBV5-4 and TRBJ2-3, the full variable domain reads ETGVTQSPTHLIKTRGQQVTLRCSSQSGHNTVSWYQQALGQGPQFIFQYYREEENGRGNFPPRFSGLQFPNYSSELNVNALELDDSALYLCASSLVGTGLSDTQYFGPGTRLTVL.

This chain uses TRBV9 with TRBJ2-1; 10 positions match TRBD2. With V trimmed by 0 bases and J by 6 bases, 9 bases remained unmatched. This CDR3 contains 17 residues. In germline, CDR1 is SGDLS, CDR2 YYNGEE. In DNA form, the CDR3 reads TGTGCCAGCAGCGTAGGGGAGGGACTAGCGCCTCTCAATGAGCAGTTCTTC. Its protein product is CASSVGEGLAPLNEQFF.

J is TRBJ2-1 and V is TRBV11-2; a weak D match, TRBD1 (5 bases). The germline gives CDR1 SGHAT, CDR2 FQNNGV. There are 14 residues in the CDR3. V was clipped by 5 bases and J by 2 bases, with 10 bases between them. The CDR3 coding sequence is TGTGCCAGCAGCAAGGACAAAACCTACAATGAGCAGTTCTTC. Encoded protein: CASSKDKTYNEQFF.